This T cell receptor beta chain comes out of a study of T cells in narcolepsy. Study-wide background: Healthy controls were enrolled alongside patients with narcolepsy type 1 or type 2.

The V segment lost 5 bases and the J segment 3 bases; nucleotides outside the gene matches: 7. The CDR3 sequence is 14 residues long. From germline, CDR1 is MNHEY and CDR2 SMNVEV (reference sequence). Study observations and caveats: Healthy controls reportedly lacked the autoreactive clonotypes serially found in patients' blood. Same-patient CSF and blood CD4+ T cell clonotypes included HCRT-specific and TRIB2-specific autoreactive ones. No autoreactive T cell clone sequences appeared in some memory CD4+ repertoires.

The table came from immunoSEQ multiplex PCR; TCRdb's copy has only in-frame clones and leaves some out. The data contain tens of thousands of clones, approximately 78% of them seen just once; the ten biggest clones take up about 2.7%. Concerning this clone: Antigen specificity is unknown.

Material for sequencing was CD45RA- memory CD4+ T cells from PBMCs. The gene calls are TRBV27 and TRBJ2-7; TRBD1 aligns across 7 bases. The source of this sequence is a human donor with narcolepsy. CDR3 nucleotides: TGTGCCAGCAGTCCGGGACAGTTTAACTACGAGCAGTACTTC. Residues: CASSPGQFNYEQYF.